The clone carrying this T cell receptor (beta chain) was observed once. Its antigen is still unknown. CDR3 length equals 16 residues. Germline values: CDR1 SNHLY, CDR2 FYNNEI. Trimming took 6 bases from V and 7 from J, leaving 21 bases between them. TCRdb keeps only in-frame clones here, not all; method: immunoSEQ multiplex PCR. The repertoire holds over 800,000 clones, with around 92% as singletons. The data derive from a study of shared clonotypes between healthy human individuals. The study's findings and limits: Clonotypes not shared had lower generation probabilities than those common to all four donors. Compared with memory subsets, naive subsets generally had larger estimated richness. Genetic and exposure-history diversity was limited by the few donors.

Selected positively for CCR7 and CD45RO-negative, naive CD8 cells excluded terminally differentiated effector memory CD45RA+ cells. Sequencing was done on a sample of naive CD8+ T cells sorted from blood. The J gene is TRBJ1-4, the V gene TRBV2, with a possible D match to TRBD1 (6 bases). This receptor was identified in a man aged 30 to 39 in good health. The CDR3 DNA is TGTGCCAGCAGCACCGGGGGGGGCCAGGGTCGTGAAAAACTGTTTTTT. Protein product: CASSTGGGQGREKLFF. The entire variable domain, with the rest obtained from reference TRBV2 and TRBJ1-4, is as follows: EPEVTQTPSHQVTQMGQEVILRCVPISNHLYFYWYRQILGQKVEFLVSFYNNEISEKSEIFDDQFSVERPDGSNFTLKIRSTKLEDSAMYFCASSTGGGQGREKLFFGSGTQLSVL.